This passage covers 21 T cell receptor beta chains from one sample sequenced in a study of beta chain features in type 1 diabetes. The study reverse transcribed the entire isolated RNA, so it sequenced expressed TCRB transcripts. Sequencing used immunoSEQ multiplex PCR; TCRdb keeps in-frame clones, though not all of them. The sample gives hundreds of thousands of clones, about 14% of which show up once; roughly 0.04% is in the top ten. The source material was naive CD4+ T cells from blood. All receptors derive from a man in his thirties or forties in good health.

The CDR3 region is CASSQVEYGYTF. The CDR3 DNA reads TGTGCCAGCAGCCAAGTAGAATATGGCTACACCTTC. This chain joins TRBV14 and TRBJ1-2; D remains unclear. The CDR3 consists of 12 residues. Germline CDR1 SGHDN, CDR2 FVKESK. Trimming took off 1 base at V and 5 bases at J, with 5 bases between the two ends.

This clone was recorded a few times. The chain carries TRBV30 and TRBJ2-3; D perhaps matches TRBD2 (5 bases). V shed 5 bases and J shed 0 bases, with 15 bases lying between them. The V gene's germline CDR1 is GTSNPN and CDR2 SVGIG (reference sequence). The CDR3 runs 15 residues. CDR3 nucleotides: TGTGCCTGGCGGCCCCTAGGCGGGAGCACAGATACGCAGTATTTT. Translating gives CAWRPLGGSTDTQYF.

This clone has just a few counts. Other DNA sequences in this specimen translate into the identical CDR3. J is TRBJ2-1 and V is TRBV5-4; no clear D gene. Trimming took 0 bases from V and 5 from J, leaving 6 bases between them. Germline CDR1 and CDR2: SGHNT and YYREEE (reference sequence). The CDR3 has 13 amino acids. CDR3 sequence reads: CASSLDRNNEQFF. CDR3 DNA: TGTGCCAGCAGCTTGGACAGAAACAATGAGCAGTTCTTC.

The CDR3 DNA reads TGCGCCAGCAGCCAGGAACAGGGCCTCGCTGGCTACACCTTC. It specifies CASSQEQGLAGYTF. This rearrangement joins TRBV4-1 to TRBJ1-2, with D maybe TRBD1 (6 bases). From germline, CDR1 is MGHRA and CDR2 YSYEKL. V lost 3 bases and J lost 7, with 15 bases in between. The CDR3 spans 14 residues.

In nucleotides, the CDR3 is TGTGCCAGCAGCCTTCCTGGTGTCGGTGAAGCTTTCTTT. Protein: CASSLPGVGEAFF. This chain uses TRBV6-6 with TRBJ1-1; D gene ambiguous. The germline V gene has CDR1 MNHNY and CDR2 SVGAGI (reference sequence). The V end was cut by 6 bases, the J end by 7 bases, with 15 bases between. The CDR3 is 13 amino acids.

Comment on this clone: This same CDR3 is encoded by further DNA sequences in the sample. This chain links TRBV7-2 with TRBJ2-2; unclear D gene. Between the trimmed V and J ends, which lost 1 base and 5 bases, there was a span of 2 bases. Germline loops: CDR1 SGHTA, CDR2 FQGNSA. CDR3 size: 12 residues. The DNA of the CDR3 is TGTGCCAGCAGCTTAGAGACCGGGGAGCTGTTTTTT. It yields the protein CASSLETGELFF.

Ten or more counts support this clone. This chain links TRBV5-4 with TRBJ2-1; D not resolved. Per the germline V gene, CDR1 is SGHNT and CDR2 is YYREEE (reference sequence). Trimming took 3 bases from V and 1 from J, leaving 8 bases between them. The CDR3 consists of 14 residues. For the CDR3, the DNA is TGTGCCAGCAGCTCCCAAGGGTCCTACAATGAGCAGTTCTTC. This sequence encodes CASSSQGSYNEQFF.

The chain uses TRBV4-3 and TRBJ1-3; a possible D gene is TRBD1 (6 bases). V was clipped by 4 bases and J by 1 base, with 11 bases between them. The CDR3 spans 15 residues. The germline CDR1 and CDR2 sequences are LGHNA and YSLEER. Here the CDR3 DNA reads TGCGCCAGCAGCCTTGCCACAGGGTCTGGAAACACCATATATTTT. Its translation is CASSLATGSGNTIYF.

The rearrangement links TRBV7-2 to TRBJ2-2; D is possibly TRBD1 or TRBD2 (6 bases each). Looked up from germline, CDR1 is SGHTA and CDR2 is FQGNSA. The CDR3 length is 15 residues. V was trimmed by 5 bases and J by 4 bases, leaving 14 bases between them. CDR3 in amino acids: CASSRGHLATGELFF. The CDR3 nucleotides read TGTGCCAGCAGCCGGGGGCACTTGGCCACCGGGGAGCTGTTTTTT.

This CDR3 reads CASSLLTDNLYEQYF. The CDR3 nucleotides read TGTGCCAGCAGCTTACTGACAGATAATCTCTACGAGCAGTACTTC. The rearrangement links TRBV7-9 to TRBJ2-7; tentative D call: TRBD1 (5 bases). CDR1 is SEHNR, CDR2 FQNEAQ, per germline (reference sequence). There are 15 residues in the CDR3. Trimming pared 2 bases from V and 3 bases from J, leaving 14 bases between.

This clone was observed a few times. The chain carries TRBV18 and TRBJ2-7; 7 bases are shared with TRBD1. The CDR3 is 15 residues long. Germline CDR1 is KGHSH and CDR2 is LQKENI. Germline trimming cut 3 bases from V and 6 bases from J; bases unmatched to any gene: 11. CDR3 DNA sequence: TGTGCCAGCTCACCCTCCAGGGGGATGGCTGGCGAGCAGTACTTC. It specifies CASSPSRGMAGEQYF.

The chain has TRBV7-9 and TRBJ1-1, with D unresolved. The CDR3 is made up of 14 amino acids. Trimming removed 1 base at V and 8 bases at J, with 14 bases between. Germline values: CDR1 SEHNR, CDR2 FQNEAQ (reference sequence). CDR3: CASSLDVTGTEAFF. As DNA, the CDR3 is TGTGCCAGCAGCTTAGATGTGACCGGCACAGAAGCTTTCTTT.

The sample holds a few counts of this clone. The V and J genes are TRBV6-5 and TRBJ1-6; D call uncertain. CDR1 is MNHEY and CDR2 is SVGAGI in the germline V gene. Trimming took off 5 bases at V and 8 bases at J, with 10 bases between the two ends. The CDR3 spans 13 residues. The CDR3 loop reads CASSRGRDSPLHF. The CDR3 DNA reads as TGTGCCAGCAGTAGAGGACGGGATTCACCCCTCCACTTT.

The chain has TRBV4-1 and TRBJ1-2, with a tentative D call TRBD1 (6 bases). The CDR3 totals 14 residues. The V end lost 4 bases, the J end lost 6 bases, and 15 bases lay between the germline ends. Germline V gene lookup returns CDR1 MGHRA and CDR2 YSYEKL. The CDR3 reads CASSLPGTKNGYTF. The CDR3 DNA follows: TGCGCCAGCAGCCTCCCCGGGACAAAGAATGGCTACACCTTC.

This clone was seen a handful of times. CDR3 nucleotides: TGTGCCACCTCAGGGGGTGGCTATGGCTACACCTTC. This codes for CATSGGGYGYTF. The V call is TRBV6-6, the J call TRBJ1-2; TRBD1 aligns across 7 bases. J gave up 4 bases and V 10 bases, and 6 bases lay outside the gene matches. The CDR3 length is 12 residues. Germline V gene data show CDR1 as MNHNY and CDR2 as SVGAGI (reference sequence).

The rearrangement joins TRBV7-6 to TRBJ1-1; tentative D call: TRBD1 (6 bases). CDR1 and CDR2 (germline): SGHVS, FNYEAQ. The CDR3 consists of 15 residues. V was cut by 4 bases and J by 1 base, with 13 bases left in between. The CDR3 DNA sequence: TGTGCCAGCAGCTCCCGACAGGCAGAGAACACTGAAGCTTTCTTT. This translates into CASSSRQAENTEAFF.

The chain couples TRBV9 to TRBJ1-2, with TRBD1 matching over 7 bases. The V gene's germline CDR1 is SGDLS and CDR2 YYNGEE. The CDR3 sequence is 13 residues long. The V and J ends lost 5 bases and 4 bases, in that order; junction bases with no gene match: 5. This CDR3 is CASSDTGVYGYTF. The CDR3 nucleotides read TGTGCCAGCAGTGACACAGGGGTCTATGGCTACACCTTC.

In this sample, this clone turned up a few times. The V gene is TRBV30, the J gene TRBJ1-1; no firm D call. V was pared by 3 bases and J by 6 bases, with 14 bases between. Germline CDR1 and CDR2: GTSNPN and SVGIG (reference sequence). The CDR3 totals 13 residues. DNA of the CDR3: TGTGCCTGGAGAGGAGGGAGCCATCCTGAAGCTTTCTTT. This gives the protein CAWRGGSHPEAFF.

In this sample, this clone turned up a few times. This chain connects TRBV28 to TRBJ2-5; 8 bases align to TRBD1. CDR1 is MDHEN, CDR2 SYDVKM, per germline. Trimming cost V 2 bases and J 5 bases; bases outside gene matches: 7. The CDR3 spans 15 residues. The CDR3 here is CASSLPTGAGETQYF. The CDR3 DNA reads as TGTGCCAGCAGTTTACCGACAGGGGCGGGGGAGACCCAGTACTTC.

A few counts support this clone. The chain recombines TRBV11-3 with TRBJ2-1, with TRBD2 matching 8 bases. V trimming: 5 bases; J trimming: 2 bases; junction bases outside the gene matches: 5. Germline V lookup: CDR1 SGHNT, CDR2 YENEEA. This CDR3 spans 15 amino acids. In nucleotides, the CDR3 is TGTGCCAGCAGCAAGGTAGCGGGGCCCTACAATGAGCAGTTCTTC. This codes for CASSKVAGPYNEQFF. The whole variable domain, remainder taken from reference TRBV11-3 and TRBJ2-1, is EAGVVQSPRYKIIEKKQPVAFWCNPISGHNTLYWYLQNLGQGPELLIRYENEEAVDDSQLPKDRFSAERLKGVDSTLKIQPAELGDSAVYLCASSKVAGPYNEQFFGPGTRLTVL.

The chain has TRBV6-6 and TRBJ2-6; no clear D gene. This CDR3 contains 16 residues. The V gene's germline CDR1 is MNHNY and CDR2 SVGAGI (reference sequence). Trimming stripped 6 bases from V and 0 bases from J, with 12 bases between. CDR3 DNA: TGTGCCAGCAGGAACCCTCGGAGCTCTGGGGCCAACGTCCTGACTTTC. Translation: CASRNPRSSGANVLTF.